These 20 T cell receptor beta chains were all obtained from the same sample, sequenced in a study of cytomegalovirus exposure and HLA in healthy donors (dated by TCRdb to about 2017). Library method: the immunoSEQ multiplex PCR assay. A mixture of 60 forward primers for TCR Vbeta segments and 13 reverse primers for TCR Jbeta segments was used in the multiplex PCR. TCRdb obtained this table from immuneACCESS and retained in-frame rearrangements with V and J assigned. These tables miss some clones; where compared with another copy, unresolved V genes account for less than half of the shortfall, and the remainder is unexplained. This sample comprises about 160,000 clones, 60% to 80% of them detected only once. Of the sample, 3.7% is held by the ten largest clones. The sequenced material came from PBMCs. The receptors were gathered from a man aged 25-45 years in good health and CMV-seropositive.

This clone was counted a single time. This sequence joins TRBV6-5 and TRBJ2-6; a weak D match, TRBD2 (6 bases). CDR3 size: 15 residues. Germline-derived CDR1 and CDR2 are MNHEY and SVGAGI. Trimming left V 6 bases short and J 4 bases short, with 13 bases between. CDR3 sequence reads: CASSGTGSGANVLTF. CDR3 DNA sequence: TGTGCCAGCAGCGGGACTGGTAGCGGGGCCAACGTCCTGACTTTC.

For the CDR3, the DNA is TGTGCCAGCAGCTTTGCGGGTAGTGAAAAACTGTTTTTT. This sequence encodes CASSFAGSEKLFF. The rearrangement joins TRBV7-2 to TRBJ1-4; D is unclear. V lost 3 bases to trimming and J lost 7 bases, with 9 bases between them. Germline V gene sequence: CDR1 SGHTA, CDR2 FQGNSA. The length of the CDR3 is 13 residues.

The genes are TRBV6-5 and TRBJ2-5, with TRBD1 matching 8 bases. The CDR3 has 14 residues. The germline CDR1 and CDR2 sequences are MNHEY and SVGAGI. V lost 4 bases, J lost 5 bases, and 6 bases stayed unmatched. CDR3 nucleotide sequence: TGTGCCAGCAGTTTCAGGGGGCTAGGGGAGACCCAGTACTTC. Translated, it gives CASSFRGLGETQYF.

The V and J genes are TRBV6-5 and TRBJ2-3; D is uncertain. There are 13 residues in the CDR3. Trimming took off 6 bases at V and 1 base at J, with 8 bases between the two ends. Germline CDR1 is MNHEY and CDR2 is SVGAGI. CDR3 sequence reads: CASSPRGTDTQYF. CDR3 in DNA: TGTGCCAGCAGCCCTCGGGGCACAGATACGCAGTATTTT.

Remarks on this clone: This same CDR3 is encoded by further DNA sequences in the sample. The CDR3 coding sequence is TGTGCCAGCAGTTACTCAGCAGGCAAATACGAGCAGTACTTC. It translates to CASSYSAGKYEQYF. V usage is TRBV6-5 and J usage is TRBJ2-7; D unresolved. Deletions cut 0 bases from V and 4 bases from J, with 10 bases between. Germline V gene data show CDR1 as MNHEY and CDR2 as SVGAGI. The CDR3 runs 14 residues.

The J gene is TRBJ2-7, the V gene TRBV6-1; 7 nucleotides line up with TRBD1. V lost 8 bases, J lost 3 bases, and 10 bases stayed unmatched. Germline CDR1 and CDR2: MNHNS and SASEGT. The CDR3 is made up of 14 amino acids. CDR3 residues: CASLPPGQHYEQYF. The CDR3 bases are TGTGCCAGCCTCCCCCCGGGACAGCACTACGAGCAGTACTTC.

The J gene is TRBJ2-3, the V gene TRBV2; weak D call: TRBD2 (5 bases). The germline gives CDR1 SNHLY, CDR2 FYNNEI. The V end lost 0 bases, the J end lost 6 bases, and 13 bases lay between the germline ends. This CDR3 has 15 residues. The DNA of the CDR3 is TGTGCCAGCAGTGAAGCGGCCCTAGCCTTGGATACGCAGTATTTT. The encoded protein is CASSEAALALDTQYF. Complete variable domain (other parts from reference TRBV2 and TRBJ2-3): EPEVTQTPSHQVTQMGQEVILRCVPISNHLYFYWYRQILGQKVEFLVSFYNNEISEKSEIFDDQFSVERPDGSNFTLKIRSTKLEDSAMYFCASSEAALALDTQYFGPGTRLTVL.

The sample holds one count of this clone. V gene TRBV2 combines with J gene TRBJ2-7; D is possibly TRBD1 (7 bases). This CDR3 comprises 13 residues. V was pared by 5 bases and J by 6 bases, with 14 bases between. Per the germline V gene, CDR1 is SNHLY and CDR2 is FYNNEI. CDR3 residues: CASSRQGGGEQYF. The CDR3 bases are TGTGCCAGCAGTCGACAGGGAGGTGGCGAGCAGTACTTC.

This chain joins TRBV6-1 and TRBJ2-5; D is possibly TRBD2 (7 bases). The CDR3 runs to 14 residues. The germline V gene has CDR1 MNHNS and CDR2 SASEGT. The V gene lost 2 bases and the J gene lost 5 bases, with 12 bases spanning the gap. The CDR3 DNA reads as TGTGCCAGCAGTGAACCGGGGGGCGCGGAGACCCAGTACTTC. This encodes CASSEPGGAETQYF.

The chain carries TRBV2 and TRBJ1-5, with D perhaps TRBD1 (5 bases). V was cut by 5 bases and J by 0 bases, with 11 bases left in between. The CDR3 totals 15 residues. Germline CDR1 and CDR2: SNHLY and FYNNEI. Here the CDR3 reads CASSLTGFSNQPQHF. CDR3 DNA: TGTGCCAGCAGTCTTACAGGATTTAGCAATCAGCCCCAGCATTTT.

The CDR3 region is CASSFQGVNEQYF. The CDR3 DNA follows: TGTGCCAGCAGTTTTCAGGGGGTCAACGAGCAGTACTTC. The V gene is TRBV27, the J gene TRBJ2-7; 7 bases map to TRBD1. From germline, CDR1 is MNHEY and CDR2 SMNVEV (reference sequence). The V gene end was trimmed by 3 bases and the J gene end by 5 bases; junction bases not matched to a gene: 4. The CDR3 has 13 amino acids.

The chain has TRBV25-1 and TRBJ2-2, with 13 positions matching TRBD2. V gave up 4 bases and J gave up 5 bases; unmatched junction bases: 7. The germline V gene has CDR1 MGHDK and CDR2 SYGVNS. The CDR3 sequence is 17 residues long. CDR3 bases: TGTGCCAGCAGTGGCACTAGCGGGGGGGCCGTAACCGGGGAGCTGTTTTTT. Translated: CASSGTSGGAVTGELFF. Variable domain in full (rest from reference TRBV25-1 and TRBJ2-2): EADIYQTPRYLVIGTGKKITLECSQTMGHDKMYWYQQDPGMELHLIHYSYGVNSTEKGDLSSESTVSRIRTEHFPLTLESARPSHTSQYLCASSGTSGGAVTGELFFGEGSRLTVL.

The gene calls are TRBV2 and TRBJ2-1, with 10 nucleotides matching TRBD2. V shed 2 bases, J shed 2 bases, and the junction held 0 bases outside the gene matches. The germline CDR1 and CDR2 sequences are SNHLY and FYNNEI. The CDR3 has 15 amino acids. The CDR3 sequence: CASSESGGAYNEQFF. The CDR3 DNA follows: TGTGCCAGCAGTGAAAGCGGGGGGGCCTACAATGAGCAGTTCTTC.

The rearrangement uses TRBV28 and TRBJ2-2, with D maybe TRBD1 (6 bases). Germline V CDR1 and CDR2: MDHEN, SYDVKM. The CDR3 is made up of 12 amino acids. The V gene lost 8 bases and the J gene lost 6 bases, with 10 bases spanning the gap. CDR3 region: CASEGDSGELFF. As DNA, the CDR3 is TGTGCCAGCGAGGGGGATTCCGGGGAGCTGTTTTTT.

This clone was found a few times. The chain links TRBV7-2 to TRBJ1-5, with D unclear. This CDR3 is 14 amino acids long. V was trimmed by 5 bases and J by 2 bases, leaving 10 bases between them. Germline CDR1 reads SGHTA; CDR2 reads FQGNSA. CDR3 sequence: CASSPGLGNQPQHF. The CDR3, as DNA: TGTGCCAGCAGCCCGGGGTTAGGCAATCAGCCCCAGCATTTT.

The chain couples TRBV7-9 to TRBJ1-2, with TRBD1 matching 8 bases. Germline loops: CDR1 SEHNR, CDR2 FQNEAQ (reference sequence). The CDR3 is 15 amino acids. V was pared by 1 base and J by 6 bases, with 7 bases of the junction left unmatched. The CDR3 sequence: CASSLDRTGWNGYTF. The DNA of the CDR3 is TGTGCCAGCAGCTTAGACAGGACAGGGTGGAATGGCTACACCTTC. Complete variable domain (other parts from reference TRBV7-9 and TRBJ1-2): DTGVSQNPRHKITKRGQNVTFRCDPISEHNRLYWYRQTLGQGPEFLTYFQNEAQLEKSRLLSDRFSAERPKGSFSTLEIQRTEQGDSAMYLCASSLDRTGWNGYTFGSGTRLTVV.

V and J are TRBV25-1 and TRBJ2-7; 7 nucleotides agree with TRBD2. Germline CDR1 is MGHDK and CDR2 is SYGVNS. The CDR3 loop spans 14 amino acids. V trimming: 8 bases; J trimming: 2 bases; junction bases outside the gene matches: 9. The DNA for the CDR3 is TGTGCCAGCGGGGGGGACCCCCTGCCCTACGAGCAGTACTTC. Its translation: CASGGDPLPYEQYF.

The chain uses TRBV29-1 and TRBJ2-3; possibly TRBD2 for D (6 bases). The CDR3 totals 12 residues. From germline, CDR1 is SQVTM and CDR2 ANQGSEA. Trimming cost V 7 bases and J 4 bases, with 12 bases left between them. The CDR3 here is CSALGEADTQYF. The CDR3 region has the DNA TGCAGCGCCCTGGGGGAGGCAGATACGCAGTATTTT.

The V call is TRBV4-2, the J call TRBJ1-2, with 8 nucleotides matching TRBD1. Germline-derived CDR1 and CDR2 are LGHNA and YNFKEQ. This CDR3 contains 14 residues. V was clipped by 4 bases and J by 6 bases; unmatched bases: 7. The DNA for the CDR3 is TGTGCCAGCAGCCGGAACAGGGGGGCGGATGGCTACACCTTC. Protein: CASSRNRGADGYTF.

The chain links TRBV5-4 to TRBJ1-4; D remains unclear. Per the germline V gene, CDR1 is SGHNT and CDR2 is YYREEE (reference sequence). The CDR3 extends over 15 amino acids. V was cut by 1 base and J by 7 bases, with 14 bases left in between. Here the CDR3 reads CASSLPGEVSEKLFF. CDR3 DNA sequence: TGTGCCAGCAGCTTGCCCGGGGAGGTGAGTGAAAAACTGTTTTTT.